Sequencing of this T cell receptor beta chain was carried out in a study of blood T cell repertoires in COVID-19. On the study more broadly: PBMCs, B-cell-depleted T cells, or T cells provided the cDNA or gDNA that made up the material.

This table comes from immunoSEQ multiplex PCR, and its TCRdb copy is limited to in-frame clones, with some not included. Of 300,000 to 400,000 clones in the sample, around 84% were seen once. Germline CDR1 is MNHEY and CDR2 is SVGAGI. V was shortened by 5 bases and J by 4 bases, with 17 bases between the two germline ends. This CDR3 has 15 residues. The source of this sequence is a human donor in a cohort sampled during active COVID-19. The sequenced sample consisted of peripheral blood. V and J are TRBV6-5 and TRBJ1-1, with D hard to call. CDR3 loop: CASSNPFSVGTEAFF. DNA for the CDR3: TGTGCCAGCAGTAACCCCTTCAGCGTGGGCACTGAAGCTTTCTTT.